This TCR beta chain was profiled in a study of blood T cell repertoires in COVID-19. Study background: Italy, Spain and the United States were the sources of the convalescent and acute COVID-19 samples. T cells, B-cell-depleted T cells, or PBMCs supplied cDNA or gDNA.

Original analysis: Reference gene primers were amplified, and this amplification served to estimate nucleated cell counts. Generated by immunoSEQ multiplex PCR, the TCRdb table keeps only in-frame clones and is missing some. V and J calls plus clone size are reproduced from that table; the DNA served to infer D and trimming. The repertoire holds 30,000 to 40,000 clones, with around 90% as singletons. Germline trimming cut 4 bases from V and 7 bases from J; bases unmatched to any gene: 3. The CDR3 loop spans 12 amino acids. In germline, CDR1 is SEHNR, CDR2 FQNEAQ (reference sequence). The J gene is TRBJ1-2, the V gene TRBV7-9; 7 nucleotides align to TRBD1. The specimen sequenced was peripheral blood. This clonotype originated in a man in his 70s with acute or convalescent COVID-19. The CDR3 bases are TGTGCCAGCAGCTCAGGACAGGCTGGCTACACCTTC. Encoded protein: CASSSGQAGYTF.